The rows below give T cell receptor beta chains drawn from one sample of a study of cytomegalovirus exposure and HLA in healthy donors. Only in-frame clones appear in the TCRdb table, and some are missing; sequencing was by immunoSEQ multiplex PCR. The sample gives about 130,000 clones, roughly 79% of which show up once; approximately 1.4% is in the top ten. Source material: PBMCs. The source of these receptors is a woman aged 40 to 50 in good health and CMV-seronegative. CDR3s include the opening cysteine and the closing phenylalanine or tryptophan. D genes are given only for firm matches. The size field is filled for only some rows; it gives once, few, many or a size class.

V gene	clone size	J gene	D gene	CDR3 DNA	CDR3 protein
TRBV29-1	once	TRBJ2-4	-	TGCAGCGCCTATTTCGGGACCAAAAACATTCAGTACTTC	CSAYFGTKNIQYF
TRBV5-4	-	TRBJ2-1	-	TGTGCCAGCAGCTTGGACTCCTCCTACAATGAGCAGTTCTTC	CASSLDSSYNEQFF
TRBV5-1	-	TRBJ1-1	-	TGCGCCAGCAGCTACGACAGACCCCTGGACACTGAAGCTTTCTTT	CASSYDRPLDTEAFF
TRBV5-1	-	TRBJ2-1	TRBD1	TGCGCCAGCAGCAGCTTCTCAACAGGGGGCATCTACAATGAGCAGTTCTTC	CASSSFSTGGIYNEQFF
TRBV13	-	TRBJ1-1	TRBD1	TGTGCCAGCAGCTCGGACAGGCCGGACACTGAAGCTTTCTTT	CASSSDRPDTEAFF
TRBV25-1	-	TRBJ1-2	-	TGTGCCAGCAGTGACCAGGTCTATGGCTACACCTTC	CASSDQVYGYTF
TRBV27	-	TRBJ1-1	TRBD1	TGTGCCAGCAGTCGTGGGACAGGGAAGGACACTGAAGCTTTCTTT	CASSRGTGKDTEAFF
TRBV7-8	-	TRBJ2-3	TRBD1	TGTGCCAGCAGCTCCGCAAGGGGGCCTTCCCACACAGATACGCAGTATTTT	CASSSARGPSHTDTQYF
TRBV29-1	-	TRBJ2-1	TRBD1	TGCAGCGCTCGGGACAGCTACAATGAGCAGTTCTTC	CSARDSYNEQFF
TRBV28	-	TRBJ2-5	TRBD1	TGTGCCAGCAGATACCCCCAAGGGACAGACCAAGAGACCCAGTACTTC	CASRYPQGTDQETQYF
TRBV5-6	-	TRBJ2-4	-	TGTGCCAGCAGCCCGGTCTCCAAAAACATTCAGTACTTC	CASSPVSKNIQYF
TRBV5-4	-	TRBJ1-4	TRBD1	TGTGCCAGCAGCTTTGACAGGGGAGGAGAAAAACTGTTTTTT	CASSFDRGGEKLFF
TRBV4-1	-	TRBJ2-1	TRBD2	TGCGCCAGCAGCCAAGAGATTAGCGGGGGGTATGAATCCTACAATGAGCAGTTCTTC	CASSQEISGGYESYNEQFF
TRBV11-2	-	TRBJ1-1	-	TGTGCCAGCAGCCTCGGGACTCCTGAAGCTTTCTTT	CASSLGTPEAFF
TRBV27	-	TRBJ1-1	-	TGTGCCAGCACCCCCTGGGGCAGGGGAAACACTGAAGCTTTCTTT	CASTPWGRGNTEAFF
TRBV5-6	-	TRBJ1-3	-	TGTGCCAGCAGCTCATCGACAGTTTATTCTGGAAACACCATATATTTT	CASSSSTVYSGNTIYF
TRBV7-9	-	TRBJ2-7	-	TGTGCCAGCAGCTTGCACGGGAGCTCCTACGAGCAGTACTTC	CASSLHGSSYEQYF
TRBV2	-	TRBJ2-7	-	TGTGCCAGCAGTGAATTTGACAGGGAGGACTACGAGCAGTACTTC	CASSEFDREDYEQYF
TRBV28	-	TRBJ1-2	TRBD1	TGTGCCAGCAGGAAGGCTTTGGGGACAGGACATGGCTACACCTTC	CASRKALGTGHGYTF
TRBV19	-	TRBJ1-3	-	TGTGCCAGCCGTAGACAAGGCTCTGGAAACACCATATATTTT	CASRRQGSGNTIYF
TRBV10-1	-	TRBJ2-7	TRBD1	TGCGCCAGCAGTGAGTCGGGACAGACCTACGAGCAGTACTTC	CASSESGQTYEQYF
TRBV10-3	-	TRBJ2-3	TRBD2	TGTGCCATCATGGGACTAGCGGGAAGCACAGATACGCAGTATTTT	CAIMGLAGSTDTQYF
TRBV28	-	TRBJ2-1	TRBD2	TGTGCCAGCAATCTTCCTAGCGGGGTCTTCAATGAGCAGTTCTTC	CASNLPSGVFNEQFF
TRBV5-4	few	TRBJ1-5	-	TGTGCCAGCAGCTTGTCACCCCAGAGCAATCAGCCCCAGCATTTT	CASSLSPQSNQPQHF
TRBV7-9	-	TRBJ2-1	TRBD2	TGTGCCAGCAGCTGGAGCGGGGGGGCCTCCTACAATGAGCAGTTCTTC	CASSWSGGASYNEQFF
TRBV5-1	once	TRBJ1-1	-	TGCGCCAGCAGCTTGCAGGGCCGGTCCCCTAATGAAGCTTTCTTT	CASSLQGRSPNEAFF
TRBV5-6	-	TRBJ1-6	TRBD1	TGTGCCAGCAGACCCGACAGGGTTTCACCCCTCCACTTT	CASRPDRVSPLHF
TRBV9	-	TRBJ1-4	TRBD1	TGTGCCAGCAGCGGCAGGGGGCGTATTGAAAAACTGTTTTTT	CASSGRGRIEKLFF
TRBV19	-	TRBJ1-1	-	TGTGCCAGTAGTCCTAGGGGGTACACTGAAGCTTTCTTT	CASSPRGYTEAFF
TRBV30	few	TRBJ2-7	-	TGTGCCTGGAGTCCAGGGGTCGAGCAGTACTTC	CAWSPGVEQYF
TRBV30	few	TRBJ1-1	-	TGTGCCTGGAGTTTTTGGGCGGGCGAAGCTTTCTTT	CAWSFWAGEAFF
TRBV18	-	TRBJ1-1	TRBD1	TGTGCCAGCACCCCGGGACAGCAGAACACTGAAGCTTTCTTT	CASTPGQQNTEAFF